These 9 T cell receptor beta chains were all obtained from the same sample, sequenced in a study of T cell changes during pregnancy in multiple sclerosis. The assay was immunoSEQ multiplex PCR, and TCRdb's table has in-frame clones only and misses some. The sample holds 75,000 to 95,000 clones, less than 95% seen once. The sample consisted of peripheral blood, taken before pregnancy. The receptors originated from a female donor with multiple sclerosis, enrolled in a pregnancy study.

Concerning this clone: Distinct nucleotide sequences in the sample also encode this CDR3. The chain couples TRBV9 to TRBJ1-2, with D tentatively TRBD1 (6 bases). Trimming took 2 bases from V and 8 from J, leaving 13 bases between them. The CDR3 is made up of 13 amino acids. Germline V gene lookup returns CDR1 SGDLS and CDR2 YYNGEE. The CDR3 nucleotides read TGTGCCAGCAGCGTGGAGGGGGGGCGAGGCTACACCTTC. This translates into CASSVEGGRGYTF.

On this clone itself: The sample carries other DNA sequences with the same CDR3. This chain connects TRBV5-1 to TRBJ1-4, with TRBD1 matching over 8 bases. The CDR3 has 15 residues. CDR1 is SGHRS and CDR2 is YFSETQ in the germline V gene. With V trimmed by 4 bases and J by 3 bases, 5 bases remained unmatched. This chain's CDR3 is CASSLTDRANEKLFF. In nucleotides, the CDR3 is TGCGCCAGCAGCCTAACGGACAGGGCTAATGAAAAACTGTTTTTT.

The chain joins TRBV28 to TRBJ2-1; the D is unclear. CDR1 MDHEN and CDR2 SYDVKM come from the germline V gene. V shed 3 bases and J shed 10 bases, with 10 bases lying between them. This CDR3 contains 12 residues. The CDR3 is CASSLSSSEQFF. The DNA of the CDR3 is TGTGCCAGCAGTTTGTCCTCCTCGGAGCAGTTCTTC.

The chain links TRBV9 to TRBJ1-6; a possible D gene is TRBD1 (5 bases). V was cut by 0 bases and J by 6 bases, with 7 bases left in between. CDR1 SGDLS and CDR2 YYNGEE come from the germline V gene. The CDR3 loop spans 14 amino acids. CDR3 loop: CASSVAGSNSPLHF. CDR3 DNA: TGTGCCAGCAGCGTAGCAGGGTCTAATTCACCCCTCCACTTT.

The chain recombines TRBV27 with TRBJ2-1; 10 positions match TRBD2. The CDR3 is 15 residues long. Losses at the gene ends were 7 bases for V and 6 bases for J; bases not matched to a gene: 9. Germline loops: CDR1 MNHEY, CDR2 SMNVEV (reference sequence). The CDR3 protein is CASNSVAGGFNEQFF. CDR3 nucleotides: TGTGCCAGCAACTCTGTAGCGGGAGGTTTCAATGAGCAGTTCTTC.

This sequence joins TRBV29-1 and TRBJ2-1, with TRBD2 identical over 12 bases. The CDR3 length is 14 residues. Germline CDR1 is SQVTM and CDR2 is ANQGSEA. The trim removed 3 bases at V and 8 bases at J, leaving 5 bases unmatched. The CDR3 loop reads CSVETSGRGDEQFF. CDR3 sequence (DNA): TGCAGCGTTGAGACTAGCGGGAGAGGTGATGAGCAGTTCTTC.

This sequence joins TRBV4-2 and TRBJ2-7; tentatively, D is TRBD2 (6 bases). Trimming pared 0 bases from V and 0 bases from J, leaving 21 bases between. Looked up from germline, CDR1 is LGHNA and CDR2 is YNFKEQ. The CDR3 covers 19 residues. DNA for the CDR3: TGTGCCAGCAGCCAAGATGGAGAGGGAAGCGGGTTTAGCTCCTACGAGCAGTACTTC. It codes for CASSQDGEGSGFSSYEQYF.

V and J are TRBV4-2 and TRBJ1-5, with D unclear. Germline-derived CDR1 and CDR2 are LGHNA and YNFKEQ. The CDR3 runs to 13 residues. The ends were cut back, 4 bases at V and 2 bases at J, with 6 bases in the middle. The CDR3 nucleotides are TGTGCCAGCAGCCCGGAGGGCAATCAGCCCCAGCATTTT. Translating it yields CASSPEGNQPQHF.

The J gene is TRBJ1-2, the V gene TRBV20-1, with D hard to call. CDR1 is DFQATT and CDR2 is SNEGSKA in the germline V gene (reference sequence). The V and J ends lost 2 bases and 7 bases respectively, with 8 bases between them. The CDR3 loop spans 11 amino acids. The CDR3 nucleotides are TGCAGTGCTAGATCGGGTAGTGGCTACACCTTC. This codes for CSARSGSGYTF.